This TCR beta chain comes out of a study of blood T cell repertoires in COVID-19. As for the study in general: COVID-19 samples, acute and convalescent, were from the United States, Italy and Spain. T cells, B-cell-depleted T cells, or PBMCs provided the cDNA or gDNA that served as material.

The germline V and J ends were trimmed by 0 bases and 8 bases, with 10 bases remaining between them. The V gene's germline CDR1 is LGHNA and CDR2 YNFKEQ. CDR3 length: 13 residues. In the source study's methods: Estimates of nucleated cell counts were drawn from the amplification of reference gene primers. This table comes from immunoSEQ multiplex PCR, and its TCRdb copy is limited to in-frame clones, with some not included. Clone size and the V and J calls come from that table; the DNA yielded D and trimming. The top ten hold around 8.1% of the sample, which has around 250,000 clones, more than 70% seen once.

This receptor was taken from a man between 40 and 49 years old with active or convalescent COVID-19. The rearrangement joins TRBV4-2 to TRBJ1-2; D ambiguous. Sequencing was carried out using peripheral blood. The CDR3 region is CASSQDAGSGYTF. DNA for the CDR3: TGTGCCAGCAGCCAAGATGCGGGGAGCGGCTACACCTTC.